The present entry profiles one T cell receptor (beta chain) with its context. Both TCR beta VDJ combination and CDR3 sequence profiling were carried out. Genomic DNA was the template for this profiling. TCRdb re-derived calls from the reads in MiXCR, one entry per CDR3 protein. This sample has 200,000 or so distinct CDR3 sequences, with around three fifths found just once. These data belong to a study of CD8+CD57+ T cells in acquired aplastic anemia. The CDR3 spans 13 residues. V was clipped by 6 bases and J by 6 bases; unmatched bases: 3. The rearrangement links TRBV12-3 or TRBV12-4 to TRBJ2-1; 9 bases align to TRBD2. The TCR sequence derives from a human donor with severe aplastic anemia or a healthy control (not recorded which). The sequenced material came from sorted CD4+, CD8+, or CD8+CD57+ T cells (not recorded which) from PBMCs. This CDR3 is CASSGGGANEQFF. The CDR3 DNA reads TGTGCCAGCAGCGGCGGGGGGGCCAATGAGCAGTTCTTC.